This T cell receptor (beta chain) is drawn from a study of blood T cell repertoires in COVID-19. About the study: The cDNA or gDNA used as material had been derived from T cells, B-cell-depleted T cells, or PBMCs.

In the original workflow: The authors estimated nucleated cell counts from reference gene primer amplification. Using immunoSEQ multiplex PCR, the repertoire was profiled, and TCRdb retains in-frame clones only, with some absent. The DNA was the basis for D and trimming; V, J and clone size are from that table. The table records 70,000 to 90,000 clones, approximately 85% of them present only once. This CDR3 is built from 11 residues. Looked up from germline, CDR1 is MNHEY and CDR2 is SVGAGI. Trimming took off 7 bases at V and 7 bases at J, with 10 bases between the two ends. The sequenced sample consisted of peripheral blood. The receptor's source is a man between 50 and 59 years old with acute or convalescent COVID-19. The V and J genes are TRBV6-5 and TRBJ1-1, with D tentatively TRBD1 (6 bases). CDR3 in amino acids: CASTTGNEAFF. The CDR3 coding sequence is TGTGCCAGCACTACAGGGAATGAAGCTTTCTTT.